This TCR beta chain was found in a study of shared clonotypes between healthy human individuals. Overall study findings and caveats: Compared with memory subsets, naive subsets generally had larger estimated richness.

CDR3 length: 13 amino acids. CDR1 is SGHNT, CDR2 YYREEE, per germline (reference sequence). Trimming cost V 3 bases and J 4 bases, with 11 bases left between them. Concerning this clone: The target antigen is unknown.

Only in-frame clones appear in the TCRdb table, and some are missing; sequencing was by immunoSEQ multiplex PCR. The sample yields 2 million to 3 million clones, roughly 93% seen once. The TCR sequence derives from a man in his late teens or twenties in good health. Some clones in this sample may be carry-over from other donors' samples. This chain connects TRBV5-4 to TRBJ2-7, with a tentative D call TRBD1 (6 bases). Material for sequencing was naive CD4+ T cells from PBMCs. The subset: CD45RA+ positively selected. The chain's CDR3 is CASSSRDKYEQYF. In DNA, the CDR3 is TGTGCCAGCAGCTCACGGGACAAGTACGAGCAGTACTTC.